The present T cell receptor (beta chain) was sequenced within a study of blood T cell repertoires in COVID-19. Across the whole study: Whether acute or convalescent, the COVID-19 samples came from the United States, Italy and Spain.

Methods used by the authors: Reference gene primers were amplified, and this amplification served to estimate nucleated cell counts. Sequencing used immunoSEQ multiplex PCR; TCRdb keeps in-frame clones, though not all of them. V and J calls and clone size come straight from that table; D and trimming were deduced from the DNA. The sample has about 170,000 clones; 83% are singletons. The V and J ends lost 8 bases and 5 bases, in that order; junction bases with no gene match: 10. In germline, CDR1 is LNHDA, CDR2 SQIVND (reference sequence). CDR3 length: 14 residues. The V and J genes are TRBV19 and TRBJ2-5; 8 positions match TRBD2. The receptor was isolated from a woman of 80 years or more with acute or convalescent COVID-19. Sequenced sample: peripheral blood. The DNA for the CDR3 is TGTGCCAGTCGATCCGGGGGGGCCGGGGAGACCCAGTACTTC. It translates to CASRSGGAGETQYF.